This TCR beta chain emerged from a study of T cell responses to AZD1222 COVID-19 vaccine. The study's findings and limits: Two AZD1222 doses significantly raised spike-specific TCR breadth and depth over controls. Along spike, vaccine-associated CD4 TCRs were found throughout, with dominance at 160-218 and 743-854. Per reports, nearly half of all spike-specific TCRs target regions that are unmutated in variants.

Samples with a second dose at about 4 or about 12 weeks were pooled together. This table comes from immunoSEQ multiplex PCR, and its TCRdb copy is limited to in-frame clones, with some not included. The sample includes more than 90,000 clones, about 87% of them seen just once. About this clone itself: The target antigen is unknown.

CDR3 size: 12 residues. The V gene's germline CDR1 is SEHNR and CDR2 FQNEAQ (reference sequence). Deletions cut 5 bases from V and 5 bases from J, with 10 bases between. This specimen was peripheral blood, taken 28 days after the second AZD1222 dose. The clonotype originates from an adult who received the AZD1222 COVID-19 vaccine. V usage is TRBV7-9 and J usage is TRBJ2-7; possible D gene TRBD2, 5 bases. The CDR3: CASSRELDEQYF. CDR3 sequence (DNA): TGTGCCAGCAGCCGAGAACTAGACGAGCAGTACTTC.